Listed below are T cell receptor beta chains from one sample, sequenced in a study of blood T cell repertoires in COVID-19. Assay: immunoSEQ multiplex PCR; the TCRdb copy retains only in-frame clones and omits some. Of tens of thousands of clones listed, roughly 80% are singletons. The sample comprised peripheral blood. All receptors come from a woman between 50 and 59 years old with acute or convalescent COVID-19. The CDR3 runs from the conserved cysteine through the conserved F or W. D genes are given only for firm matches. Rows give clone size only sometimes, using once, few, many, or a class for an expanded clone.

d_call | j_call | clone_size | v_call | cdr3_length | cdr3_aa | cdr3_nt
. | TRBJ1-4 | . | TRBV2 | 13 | CASRGDGTEKLFF | TGTGCCAGCAGAGGAGATGGAACCGAAAAACTGTTTTTT
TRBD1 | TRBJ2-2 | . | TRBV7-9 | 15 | CASSKGQGVTGELFF | TGTGCCAGCAGCAAAGGACAGGGGGTCACCGGGGAGCTGTTTTTT
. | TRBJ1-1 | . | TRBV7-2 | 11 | CASSHETEAFF | TGTGCCAGCAGCCATGAGACTGAAGCTTTCTTT
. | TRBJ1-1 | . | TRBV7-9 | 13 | CASSLTGATEAFF | TGTGCCAGCAGCTTAACTGGAGCCACCGAAGCTTTCTTT
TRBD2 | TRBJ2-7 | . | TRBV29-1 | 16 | CSVTSGGLLSSYEQYF | TGCAGCGTCACTAGCGGGGGGTTACTAAGCTCCTACGAGCAGTACTTC
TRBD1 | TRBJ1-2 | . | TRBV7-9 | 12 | CASSRQGYGYTF | TGTGCCAGCAGCCGACAGGGATATGGCTACACCTTC
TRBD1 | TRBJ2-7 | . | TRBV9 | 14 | CASSVSQGPGEQYF | TGTGCCAGCAGCGTATCACAGGGGCCCGGCGAGCAGTACTTC
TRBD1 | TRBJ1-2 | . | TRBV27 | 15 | CASKLAFRGIYGYTF | TGTGCCAGCAAATTAGCATTCAGGGGGATCTATGGCTACACCTTC
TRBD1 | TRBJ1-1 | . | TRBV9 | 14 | CASSVGQGNTEAFF | TGTGCCAGCAGCGTAGGACAGGGAAACACTGAAGCTTTCTTT
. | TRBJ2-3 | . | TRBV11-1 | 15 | CASSLRGAITDTQYF | TGTGCCAGCAGCTTACGCGGGGCGATCACAGATACGCAGTATTTT
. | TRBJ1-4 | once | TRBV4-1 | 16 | CASSQESGKIGEKLFF | TGCGCCAGCAGCCAAGAATCGGGGAAGATAGGTGAAAAACTGTTTTTT
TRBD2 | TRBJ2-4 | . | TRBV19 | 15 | CASSLSGGAKNIQYF | TGTGCCAGTAGCCTTAGCGGGGGAGCCAAAAACATTCAGTACTTC
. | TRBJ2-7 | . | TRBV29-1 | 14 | CSVKSRASSYEQYF | TGCAGCGTCAAAAGCCGCGCTAGCTCCTACGAGCAGTACTTC
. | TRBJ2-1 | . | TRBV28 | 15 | CASSLRGISYNEQFF | TGTGCCAGCAGTTTACGGGGGATATCCTACAATGAGCAGTTCTTC
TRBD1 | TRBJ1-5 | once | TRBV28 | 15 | CASSPGTGFYQPQHF | TGTGCCAGCAGTCCTGGGACAGGTTTTTATCAGCCCCAGCATTTT
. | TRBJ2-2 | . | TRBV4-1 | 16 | CASSQVPGVGTGELFF | TGCGCCAGCAGCCAAGTCCCAGGGGTCGGCACCGGGGAGCTGTTTTTT
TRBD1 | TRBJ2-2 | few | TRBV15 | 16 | CATSRPGQGGTGELFF | TGTGCCACCAGCAGACCGGGACAGGGCGGGACCGGGGAGCTGTTTTTT
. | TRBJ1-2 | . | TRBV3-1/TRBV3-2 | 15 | CASSQDSSGAYGYTF | TGTGCCAGCAGCCAAGATAGTTCAGGGGCCTATGGCTACACCTTC
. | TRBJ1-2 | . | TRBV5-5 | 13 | CASSLRANYGYTF | TGTGCCAGCAGCTTGAGAGCTAACTATGGCTACACCTTC
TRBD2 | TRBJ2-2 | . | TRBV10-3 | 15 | CAISVSGGNTGELFF | TGTGCCATCAGCGTAAGCGGGGGAAACACCGGGGAGCTGTTTTTT
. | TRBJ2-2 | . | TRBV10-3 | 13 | CAISESFSGELFF | TGTGCCATCAGTGAGTCGTTCTCCGGGGAGCTGTTTTTT
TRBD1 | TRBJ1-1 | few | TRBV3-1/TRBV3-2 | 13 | CASSSDRVTEAFF | TGTGCCAGCAGCTCGGACAGGGTTACTGAAGCTTTCTTT
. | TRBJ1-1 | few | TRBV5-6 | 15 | CASSLAHRLNTEAFF | TGTGCCAGCAGCTTGGCACACAGGTTGAACACTGAAGCTTTCTTT
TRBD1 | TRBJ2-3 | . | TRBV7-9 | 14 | CASSQRQGQDTQYF | TGTGCCAGCAGCCAAAGACAGGGGCAAGATACGCAGTATTTT
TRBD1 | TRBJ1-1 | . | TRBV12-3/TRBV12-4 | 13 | CASSLTGKTEAFF | TGTGCCAGCAGTCTGACAGGGAAGACTGAAGCTTTCTTT
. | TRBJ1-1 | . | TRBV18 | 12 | CASSSRTVEAFF | TGTGCCAGCTCATCTAGGACTGTAGAAGCTTTCTTT